The next 32 T cell receptor beta chains were all read from a single sample in a study of cytomegalovirus exposure and HLA in healthy donors. 13 Jbeta primers and 60 Vbeta primers were used for the PCR. TCRdb keeps only in-frame clones here, not all; method: immunoSEQ multiplex PCR. The sample lists 150,000 to 200,000 clones; roughly 80% were seen once. The specimen was PBMCs. Receptor source: a woman aged 18 to 35 in good health and CMV-seronegative.

V usage is TRBV19 and J usage is TRBJ2-2; 11 bases fit TRBD2. Germline CDR1 reads LNHDA; CDR2 reads SQIVND (reference sequence). This CDR3 is built from 16 residues. The J segment lost 4 bases and the V segment lost 5 bases, leaving 6 bases of the junction unmatched. The CDR3 DNA reads TGTGCCAGTAGTCGCCTAGCGGGAGGTCCCACCGGGGAGCTGTTTTTT. Translation gives CASSRLAGGPTGELFF.

The chain uses TRBV6-5 and TRBJ2-5; 11 bases agree with TRBD2. V gave up 6 bases and J gave up 5 bases; unmatched junction bases: 8. The germline V gene has CDR1 MNHEY and CDR2 SVGAGI. The CDR3 has 15 amino acids. As DNA, the CDR3 is TGTGCCAGCAGACAACTAGCGGGAGAGACGGAGACCCAGTACTTC. Its protein product is CASRQLAGETETQYF.

The chain combines TRBV5-4 with TRBJ2-7, with 8 nucleotides matching TRBD2. Germline V gene data show CDR1 as SGHNT and CDR2 as YYREEE (reference sequence). The ends lost 0 bases at V and 4 bases at J; junction bases unmatched: 6. CDR3 size: 15 residues. This CDR3 is CASSLATGGGYEQYF. DNA of the CDR3: TGTGCCAGCAGCTTGGCTACGGGAGGGGGATACGAGCAGTACTTC.

The chain is built from TRBV30 and TRBJ2-5; 10 bases align to TRBD2. The J call is uncertain, as TRBJ2-7 better fits the DNA end. Germline-derived CDR1 and CDR2 are GTSNPN and SVGIG (reference sequence). This CDR3 is built from 17 residues. CDR3 in DNA: TGTGCCTGGAGCCACGATGTTTTAGCGGGGGGCTCCTACGAGCAGTACTTC. It codes for CAWSHDVLAGGSYEQYF.

V is TRBV5-5 and J is TRBJ2-3, with 9 positions matching TRBD2. The CDR3 is 16 amino acids. The V segment lost 4 bases and the J segment 1 base; nucleotides outside the gene matches: 7. Germline CDR1 is SGHKS and CDR2 is YYEKEE (reference sequence). Written as DNA, the CDR3 is TGTGCCAGCAGCGTAGTAGCGGGAGTGGGCACAGATACGCAGTATTTT. Its protein is CASSVVAGVGTDTQYF.

The gene calls are TRBV27 and TRBJ2-7, with TRBD1 identical over 7 bases. This CDR3 region has 15 residues. Germline assignment: CDR1 MNHEY and CDR2 SMNVEV (reference sequence). The V gene end was trimmed by 2 bases and the J gene end by 5 bases; junction bases not matched to a gene: 9. CDR3 in amino acids: CASSLIRDRADEQYF. The CDR3 DNA sequence: TGTGCCAGCAGTTTAATCCGAGACAGGGCAGACGAGCAGTACTTC.

This clone was counted once. The rearrangement uses TRBV30 and TRBJ1-1, with no clear D. Germline V gives CDR1 GTSNPN, CDR2 SVGIG (reference sequence). The CDR3 runs to 14 residues. The V end lost 1 base, the J end lost 2 bases, and 11 bases lay between the germline ends. CDR3 residues: CAWSARMRNTEAFF. The CDR3, as DNA: TGTGCCTGGAGTGCGAGAATGAGAAACACTGAAGCTTTCTTT. Based on the CDR3 plus reference TRBV30 and TRBJ1-1, the full variable domain is SQTIHQWPATLVQPVGSPLSLECTVEGTSNPNLYWYRQAAGRGLQLLFYSVGIGQISSEVPQNLSASRPQDRQFILSSKKLLLSDSGFYLCAWSARMRNTEAFFGQGTRLTVV.

This clone has a single count. The chain joins TRBV30 to TRBJ2-5, with a possible D match to TRBD2 (5 bases). Germline CDR1 reads GTSNPN; CDR2 reads SVGIG (reference sequence). The CDR3 length is 13 residues. Trimming removed 0 bases at V and 1 base at J, with 6 bases between. The CDR3 here is CAWSVGSQETQYF. Written as DNA, the CDR3 is TGTGCCTGGAGTGTAGGGAGCCAAGAGACCCAGTACTTC.

The V and J genes are TRBV6-4 and TRBJ2-1, with TRBD2 matching over 12 bases. The J segment lost 10 bases and the V segment lost 7 bases, leaving 14 bases of the junction unmatched. CDR3 size: 16 residues. Germline V lookup: CDR1 MRHNA, CDR2 SNTAGT. The CDR3 bases are TGTGCCAGCAAACACCCGGGACTAGCGGGTCGGGGGGAGCAGTTCTTC. Its translation is CASKHPGLAGRGEQFF.

V and J are TRBV28 and TRBJ1-1; D call uncertain. Germline V gene lookup returns CDR1 MDHEN and CDR2 SYDVKM. This CDR3 region has 16 residues. The V end was cut by 4 bases, the J end by 2 bases, with 17 bases between. CDR3 DNA: TGTGCCAGCAGTTCTCTCCCGGGAGCCGCCAACACTGAAGCTTTCTTT. The encoded protein is CASSSLPGAANTEAFF.

The chain carries TRBV10-2 and TRBJ1-1; D possibly corresponds to TRBD1 (5 bases). The germline V and J ends were trimmed by 6 bases and 4 bases, with 12 bases remaining between them. Germline V gene lookup returns CDR1 WSHSY and CDR2 SAAADI. This CDR3 region has 13 residues. CDR3 DNA sequence: TGCGCCAGCAGGGGGGGGTCGGGCACTGAAGCTTTCTTT. Protein: CASRGGSGTEAFF.

The rearrangement uses TRBV5-6 and TRBJ2-5; 7 nucleotides agree with TRBD2. The assigned J gene may be wrong: the sequence end matches TRBJ2-7 better. The CDR3 covers 16 residues. CDR1 is SGHDT and CDR2 is YYEEEE in the germline V gene. CDR3 DNA sequence: TGTGCCAGCAGCTTGGTAGGTGGGAGGGCCAATAACGAGCAGTACTTC. It codes for CASSLVGGRANNEQYF.

This chain uses TRBV7-2 with TRBJ2-1; D remains unclear. Trimming took 4 bases from V and 0 from J, leaving 19 bases between them. This CDR3 comprises 18 residues. The germline V gene encodes CDR1 SGHTA and CDR2 FQGNSA. CDR3 DNA: TGTGCCAGCAGCTCCATTTTCACGACTCCGAGCTCCTACAATGAGCAGTTCTTC. It specifies CASSSIFTTPSSYNEQFF.

J is TRBJ2-1 and V is TRBV11-2; TRBD1 agrees at 7 bases. The CDR3 has 14 amino acids. CDR1 and CDR2 from the germline V gene are SGHAT and FQNNGV. V shed 5 bases and J 6 bases; nucleotides not matched to a gene: 7. The CDR3: CASSTARGRNEQFF. The CDR3 coding sequence is TGTGCCAGCAGCACAGCGAGGGGGCGCAATGAGCAGTTCTTC.

In this sample, this clone turned up once. This chain joins TRBV15 and TRBJ2-2; TRBD2 agrees at 12 bases. The CDR3 is 16 amino acids. CDR1 and CDR2 from the germline V gene are LNHNV and YYDKDF (reference sequence). J gave up 8 bases and V 1 base, and 5 bases lay outside the gene matches. For the CDR3, the DNA is TGTGCCACCAGCAGAGGTCTAGCGGGAGGGGTTGGGGAGCTGTTTTTT. Its translation: CATSRGLAGGVGELFF.

This chain joins TRBV27 and TRBJ2-4; D gene unclear. Per the germline V gene, CDR1 is MNHEY and CDR2 is SMNVEV (reference sequence). The CDR3 has 13 amino acids. V lost 3 bases and J lost 5, with 8 bases in between. CDR3 coding DNA: TGTGCCAGCAGTTTCAGGAACGAAAACATTCAGTACTTC. Translating gives CASSFRNENIQYF.

V and J are TRBV30 and TRBJ2-7, with 8 nucleotides matching TRBD1. From germline, CDR1 is GTSNPN and CDR2 SVGIG (reference sequence). V was pared by 0 bases and J by 1 base, with 8 bases of the junction left unmatched. The CDR3 loop spans 16 amino acids. The CDR3 loop reads CAWSVRGTGSSYEQYF. The CDR3 region has the DNA TGTGCCTGGAGTGTACGTGGGACAGGTTCGTCCTACGAGCAGTACTTC.

V and J are TRBV5-5 and TRBJ2-3; TRBD2 aligns across 10 bases. CDR1 and CDR2 (germline): SGHKS, YYEKEE (reference sequence). After removal of 3 bases from V and 6 bases from J, the junction contained 16 bases not matched to a gene. CDR3 length: 18 residues. DNA of the CDR3: TGTGCCAGCAGCTGGCCCTCCCGGCTAGCGGGAGAGGGGGATACGCAGTATTTT. Translation: CASSWPSRLAGEGDTQYF.

The rearrangement uses TRBV4-3 and TRBJ2-1; a possible D gene is TRBD2 (6 bases). Per germline, CDR1 LGHNA and CDR2 YSLEER. The CDR3 extends over 15 amino acids. The V and J ends lost 2 bases and 7 bases respectively, with 15 bases between them. The CDR3 is CASSQLVIGGNEQFF. The DNA for the CDR3 is TGCGCCAGCAGCCAACTGGTTATCGGGGGAAATGAGCAGTTCTTC.

A few counts support this clone. This rearrangement joins TRBV5-1 to TRBJ2-7; tentatively, D is TRBD1 (5 bases). V was cut by 2 bases and J by 3 bases, with 18 bases left in between. This CDR3 comprises 16 residues. CDR1 and CDR2 from the germline V gene are SGHRS and YFSETQ. The CDR3 coding sequence is TGCGCCAGCAGCTTCCACCCGCCTGGACAAGTCTACGAGCAGTACGTC. It specifies CASSFHPPGQVYEQYV.

The V call is TRBV28, the J call TRBJ1-2; tentatively, D is TRBD1 (6 bases). CDR1 and CDR2 from the germline V gene are MDHEN and SYDVKM. Trimming took 3 bases from V and 4 from J, leaving 12 bases between them. This CDR3 spans 14 amino acids. The CDR3 region is CASSFPDRFYGYTF. DNA of the CDR3: TGTGCCAGCAGTTTTCCCGACAGGTTCTATGGCTACACCTTC.

The CDR3 region has the DNA TGTGCCAGCAGTTCGACAACTAGGTACGAGCAGTACTTC. Protein sequence: CASSSTTRYEQYF. V usage is TRBV27 and J usage is TRBJ2-7; possible D gene TRBD2, 5 bases. The CDR3 length is 13 residues. CDR1 and CDR2 from the germline V gene are MNHEY and SMNVEV (reference sequence). The V end lost 4 bases, the J end lost 4 bases, and 11 bases lay between the germline ends.

The chain couples TRBV9 to TRBJ2-1; 11 bases align to TRBD2. Germline values: CDR1 SGDLS, CDR2 YYNGEE. Trimming cost V 3 bases and J 4 bases; bases outside gene matches: 6. The CDR3 extends over 16 amino acids. CDR3 sequence reads: CASSELGLAVYNEQFF. For the CDR3, the DNA is TGTGCCAGCAGCGAACTGGGACTAGCGGTATACAATGAGCAGTTCTTC.

This clone came up a few times. The V and J genes are TRBV10-3 and TRBJ1-2; D call uncertain. This CDR3 is built from 13 residues. V shed 6 bases and J shed 4 bases, with 12 bases lying between them. The germline CDR1 and CDR2 sequences are ENHRY and SYGVKD. The CDR3 region has the DNA TGTGCCATCAGCGACGGAACGGGCTATGGCTACACCTTC. It encodes CAISDGTGYGYTF.

The chain uses TRBV5-1 and TRBJ1-1, with D possibly matching TRBD1 (6 bases). CDR1 is SGHRS and CDR2 is YFSETQ in the germline V gene. With 4 bases removed from V and 7 bases from J, the gap between germline ends came to 14 bases. CDR3 length equals 13 residues. The CDR3 loop is CASSPGGLIEAFF. In DNA form, the CDR3 reads TGCGCCAGCAGCCCGGGGGGCCTAATTGAAGCTTTCTTT.

V usage is TRBV6-5 and J usage is TRBJ2-1; possible D gene TRBD2, 5 bases. There are 12 residues in the CDR3. V gave up 6 bases and J gave up 7 bases, with 10 bases separating them. Germline V gene sequence: CDR1 MNHEY, CDR2 SVGAGI. As DNA, the CDR3 is TGTGCCAGCAGATCCCTAGCAAATGAGCAGTTCTTC. It translates to CASRSLANEQFF.

V gene TRBV6-5 combines with J gene TRBJ2-5; 9 bases line up with TRBD1. The CDR3 is 14 amino acids. Germline V gene lookup returns CDR1 MNHEY and CDR2 SVGAGI. Germline trimming cut 5 bases from V and 4 bases from J; bases unmatched to any gene: 5. The CDR3 sequence: CASSLGQGGETQYF. For the CDR3, the DNA is TGTGCCAGCAGTCTGGGACAGGGCGGAGAGACCCAGTACTTC.

The chain is built from TRBV14 and TRBJ1-1; the match to TRBD1 covers 7 bases. This CDR3 is 16 amino acids long. The V gene end was trimmed by 0 bases and the J gene end by 1 base; junction bases not matched to a gene: 5. Germline CDR1 and CDR2: SGHDN and FVKESK. As DNA, the CDR3 is TGTGCCAGCAGCCAAGATCTGGGACAGACGAACACTGAAGCTTTCTTT. Translating gives CASSQDLGQTNTEAFF.

The chain joins TRBV6-1 to TRBJ1-5, with 7 positions matching TRBD1. V trimming: 6 bases; J trimming: 0 bases; junction bases outside the gene matches: 5. Per the germline V gene, CDR1 is MNHNS and CDR2 is SASEGT. The CDR3 totals 15 residues. The CDR3 DNA reads TGTGCCAGCAGGGGACAGCCATATAGCAATCAGCCCCAGCATTTT. This sequence encodes CASRGQPYSNQPQHF.

The V and J genes are TRBV6-5 and TRBJ1-5, with D possibly matching TRBD1 (6 bases). Germline-derived CDR1 and CDR2 are MNHEY and SVGAGI. The CDR3 sequence is 15 residues long. V gave up 4 bases and J gave up 4 bases, with 14 bases separating them. The CDR3 loop is CASSSLTGLNQPQHF. The CDR3 DNA reads as TGTGCCAGCAGTTCCCTCACAGGGTTAAATCAGCCCCAGCATTTT.

In DNA form, the CDR3 reads TGTGCCAGCAGCTTGTATTCAGTTCTGTCAGGCACAGATACGCAGTATTTT. Translation gives CASSLYSVLSGTDTQYF. The V and J genes are TRBV7-2 and TRBJ2-3; D is unclear. CDR1 and CDR2 from the germline V gene are SGHTA and FQGNSA. The CDR3 is 17 residues long. V was clipped by 3 bases and J by 1 base, with 17 bases between them.

The chain joins TRBV4-1 to TRBJ1-2; D is unclear. In germline, CDR1 is MGHRA, CDR2 YSYEKL. V was trimmed by 1 base and J by 3 bases, leaving 9 bases between them. The CDR3 runs 14 residues. In nucleotides, the CDR3 is TGCGCCAGCAGCCAAGTCGCGGCAGACTATGGCTACACCTTC. This translates into CASSQVAADYGYTF.